This T cell receptor beta chain was sequenced during a study of blood T cell repertoires in COVID-19. Study overall: T cells, B-cell-depleted T cells, or PBMCs supplied cDNA or gDNA.

The V end lost 3 bases, the J end lost 6 bases, and 18 bases lay between the germline ends. This CDR3 region has 15 residues. The germline V gene has CDR1 KGHSY and CDR2 FQNENV. The repertoire was sequenced with immunoSEQ multiplex PCR; TCRdb's copy has only in-frame clones and lacks some. The sample lists tens of thousands of clones, about 90% seen once, with about 1.5% in the top ten. The J gene is TRBJ2-7, the V gene TRBV16, with D perhaps TRBD2 (6 bases). The receptor was isolated from a man aged 55-75 years with acute or convalescent COVID-19. Material for sequencing was peripheral blood. CDR3 residues: CASSQQAGRRGEQYF. In nucleotides, the CDR3 is TGTGCCAGCAGCCAGCAGGCGGGACGGCGGGGCGAGCAGTACTTC.